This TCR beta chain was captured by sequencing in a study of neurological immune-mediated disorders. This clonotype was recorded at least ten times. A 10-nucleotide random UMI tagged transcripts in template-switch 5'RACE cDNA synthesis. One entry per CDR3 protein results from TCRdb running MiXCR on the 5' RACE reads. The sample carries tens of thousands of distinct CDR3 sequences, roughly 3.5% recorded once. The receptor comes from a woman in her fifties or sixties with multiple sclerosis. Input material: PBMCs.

The CDR3 here is CASSQADRGSGYTF. In DNA form, the CDR3 reads TGTGCCAGCAGCCAAGCCGACAGGGGAAGTGGCTACACCTTC. The chain links TRBV3-1 to TRBJ1-2; 8 bases map to TRBD1. This CDR3 has 14 residues. Per germline, CDR1 LGHDT and CDR2 YNNKEL (reference sequence). After removal of 1 base from V and 7 bases from J, the junction contained 5 bases not matched to a gene.